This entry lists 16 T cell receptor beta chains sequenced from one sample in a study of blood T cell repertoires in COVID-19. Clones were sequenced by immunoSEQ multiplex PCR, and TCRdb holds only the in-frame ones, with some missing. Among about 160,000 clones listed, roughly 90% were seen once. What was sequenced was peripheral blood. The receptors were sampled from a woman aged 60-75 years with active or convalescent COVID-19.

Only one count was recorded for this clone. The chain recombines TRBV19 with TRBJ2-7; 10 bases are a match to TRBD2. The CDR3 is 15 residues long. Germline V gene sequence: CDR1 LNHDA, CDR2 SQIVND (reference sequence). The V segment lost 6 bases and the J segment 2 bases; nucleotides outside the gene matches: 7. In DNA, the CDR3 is TGTGCCAGTAGATTTCTCAGCGGGGGGGCCTACGAGCAGTACTTC. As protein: CASRFLSGGAYEQYF.

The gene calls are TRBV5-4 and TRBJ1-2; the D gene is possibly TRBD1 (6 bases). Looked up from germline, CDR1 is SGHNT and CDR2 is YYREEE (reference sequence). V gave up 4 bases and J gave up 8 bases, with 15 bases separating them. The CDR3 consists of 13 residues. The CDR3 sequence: CASSDTGTYGYTF. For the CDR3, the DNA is TGTGCCAGCAGCGACACCGGGACATACGGCTACACCTTC.

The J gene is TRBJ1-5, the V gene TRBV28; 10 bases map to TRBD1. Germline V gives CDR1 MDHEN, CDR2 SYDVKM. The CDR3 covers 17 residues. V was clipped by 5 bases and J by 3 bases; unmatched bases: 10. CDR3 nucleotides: TGTGCCAGCAGTCCTGACCGGACAGGGGGTGTCAATCAGCCCCAGCATTTT. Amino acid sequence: CASSPDRTGGVNQPQHF.

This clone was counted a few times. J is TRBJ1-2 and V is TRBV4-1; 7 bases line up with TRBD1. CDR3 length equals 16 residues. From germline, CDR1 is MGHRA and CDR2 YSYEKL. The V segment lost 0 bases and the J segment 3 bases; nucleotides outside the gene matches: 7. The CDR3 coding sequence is TGCGCCAGCAGCCAAGATCCGGGACAGATTTACTATGGCTACACCTTC. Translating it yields CASSQDPGQIYYGYTF.

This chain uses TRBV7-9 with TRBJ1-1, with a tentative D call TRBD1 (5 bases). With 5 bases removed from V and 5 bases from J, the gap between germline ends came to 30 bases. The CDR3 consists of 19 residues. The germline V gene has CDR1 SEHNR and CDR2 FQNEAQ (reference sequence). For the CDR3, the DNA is TGTGCCAGCAGCGGACACAAAAGTTCCTGGGGCCCTGGGACTACTGAAGCTTTCTTT. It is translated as CASSGHKSSWGPGTTEAFF.

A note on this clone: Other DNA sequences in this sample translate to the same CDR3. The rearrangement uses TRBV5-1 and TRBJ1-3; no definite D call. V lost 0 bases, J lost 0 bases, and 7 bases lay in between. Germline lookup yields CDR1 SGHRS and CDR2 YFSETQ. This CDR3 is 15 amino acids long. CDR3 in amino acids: CASSLAGSSGNTIYF. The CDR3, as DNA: TGCGCCAGCAGCTTGGCTGGGAGCTCTGGAAACACCATATATTTT.

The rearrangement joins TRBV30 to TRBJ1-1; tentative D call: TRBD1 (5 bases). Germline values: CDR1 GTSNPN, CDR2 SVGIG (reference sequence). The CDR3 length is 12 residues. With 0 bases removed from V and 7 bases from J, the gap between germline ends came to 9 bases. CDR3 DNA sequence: TGTGCCTGGAGTGTCGGGGGATATGAAGCTTTCTTT. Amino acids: CAWSVGGYEAFF.

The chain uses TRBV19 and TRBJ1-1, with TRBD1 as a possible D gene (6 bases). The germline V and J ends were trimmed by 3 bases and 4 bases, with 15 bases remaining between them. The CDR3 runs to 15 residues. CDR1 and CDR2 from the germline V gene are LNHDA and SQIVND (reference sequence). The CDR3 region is CASSIPGQRITEAFF. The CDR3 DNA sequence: TGTGCCAGTAGTATCCCCGGACAGCGTATCACTGAAGCTTTCTTT.

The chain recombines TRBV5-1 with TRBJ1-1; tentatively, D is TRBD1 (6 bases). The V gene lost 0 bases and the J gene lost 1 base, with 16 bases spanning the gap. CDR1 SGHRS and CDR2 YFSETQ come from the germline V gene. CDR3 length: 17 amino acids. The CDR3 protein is CASSLGNTGLANTEAFF. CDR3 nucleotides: TGCGCCAGCAGCTTGGGGAATACAGGGTTGGCGAACACTGAAGCTTTCTTT.

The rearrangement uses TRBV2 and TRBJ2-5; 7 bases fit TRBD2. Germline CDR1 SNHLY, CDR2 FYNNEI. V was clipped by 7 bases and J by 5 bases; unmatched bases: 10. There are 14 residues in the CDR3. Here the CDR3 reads CASTPGGGCETQYF. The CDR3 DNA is TGTGCCAGCACCCCTGGGGGGGGGTGCGAGACCCAGTACTTC.

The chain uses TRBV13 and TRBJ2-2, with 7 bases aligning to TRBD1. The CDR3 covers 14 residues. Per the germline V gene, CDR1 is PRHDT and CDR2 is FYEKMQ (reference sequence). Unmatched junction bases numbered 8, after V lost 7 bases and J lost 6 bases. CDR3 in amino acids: CASKRGGSPGELFF. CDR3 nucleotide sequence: TGTGCCAGCAAGAGAGGGGGCTCTCCCGGGGAGCTGTTTTTT.

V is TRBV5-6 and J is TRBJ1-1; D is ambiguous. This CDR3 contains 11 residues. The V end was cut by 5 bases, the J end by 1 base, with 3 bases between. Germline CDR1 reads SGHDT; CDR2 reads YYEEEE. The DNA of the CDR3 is TGTGCCAGCAGTAGGAACACTGAAGCTTTCTTT. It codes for CASSRNTEAFF.

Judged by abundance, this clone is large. This CDR3 is CASSLPLGGLRTDTQYF. For the CDR3, the DNA is TGTGCCAGCAGCTTGCCCCTCGGGGGGCTAAGGACAGATACGCAGTATTTT. The J gene is TRBJ2-3, the V gene TRBV5-6; D is possibly TRBD2 (7 bases). Germline V lookup: CDR1 SGHDT, CDR2 YYEEEE. The V and J ends lost 1 base and 3 bases respectively, with 18 bases between them. The CDR3 is 17 residues long.

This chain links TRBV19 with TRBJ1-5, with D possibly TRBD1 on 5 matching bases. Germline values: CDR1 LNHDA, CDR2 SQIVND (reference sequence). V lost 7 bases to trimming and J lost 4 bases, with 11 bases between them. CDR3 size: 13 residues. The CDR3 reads CASKGLRNQPQHF. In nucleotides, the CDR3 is TGTGCCAGTAAGGGGCTAAGGAATCAGCCCCAGCATTTT. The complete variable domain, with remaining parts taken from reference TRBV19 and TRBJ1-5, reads DGGITQSPKYLFRKEGQNVTLSCEQNLNHDAMYWYRQDPGQGLRLIYYSQIVNDFQKGDIAEGYSVSREKKESFPLTVTSAQKNPTAFYLCASKGLRNQPQHFGDGTRLSIL.

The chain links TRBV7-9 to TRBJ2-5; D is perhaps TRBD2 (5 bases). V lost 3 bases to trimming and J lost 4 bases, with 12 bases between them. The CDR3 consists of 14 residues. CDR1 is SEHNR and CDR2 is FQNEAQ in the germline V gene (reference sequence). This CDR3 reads CASSFPVRGETQYF. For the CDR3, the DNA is TGTGCCAGCAGCTTCCCTGTCCGGGGAGAGACCCAGTACTTC.

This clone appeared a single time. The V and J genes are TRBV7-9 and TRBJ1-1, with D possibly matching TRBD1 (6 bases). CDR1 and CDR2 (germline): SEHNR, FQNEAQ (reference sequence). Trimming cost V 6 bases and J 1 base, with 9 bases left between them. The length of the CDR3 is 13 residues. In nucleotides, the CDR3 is TGTGCCAGCAGTTCACAGGGGAACACTGAAGCTTTCTTT. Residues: CASSSQGNTEAFF.